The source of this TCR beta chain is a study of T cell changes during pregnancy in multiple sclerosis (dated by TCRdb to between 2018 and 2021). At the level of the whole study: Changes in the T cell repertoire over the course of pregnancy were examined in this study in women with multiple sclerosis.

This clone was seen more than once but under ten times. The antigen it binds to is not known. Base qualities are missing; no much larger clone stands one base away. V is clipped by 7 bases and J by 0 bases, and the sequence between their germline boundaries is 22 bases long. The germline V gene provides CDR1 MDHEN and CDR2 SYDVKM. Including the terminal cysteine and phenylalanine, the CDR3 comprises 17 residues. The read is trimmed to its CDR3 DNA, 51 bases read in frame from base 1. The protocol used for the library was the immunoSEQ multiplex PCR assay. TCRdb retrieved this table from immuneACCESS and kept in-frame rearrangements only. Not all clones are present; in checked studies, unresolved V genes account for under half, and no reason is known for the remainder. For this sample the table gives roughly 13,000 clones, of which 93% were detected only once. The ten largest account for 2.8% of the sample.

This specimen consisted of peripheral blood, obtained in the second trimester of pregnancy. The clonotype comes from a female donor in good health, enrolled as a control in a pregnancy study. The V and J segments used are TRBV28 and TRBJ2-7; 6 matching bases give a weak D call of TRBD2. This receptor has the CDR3 CASTGVPGLPFSYEQYF. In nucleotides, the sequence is TGTGCCAGCACCGGTGTCCCGGGACTTCCTTTCTCCTACGAGCAGTACTTC.